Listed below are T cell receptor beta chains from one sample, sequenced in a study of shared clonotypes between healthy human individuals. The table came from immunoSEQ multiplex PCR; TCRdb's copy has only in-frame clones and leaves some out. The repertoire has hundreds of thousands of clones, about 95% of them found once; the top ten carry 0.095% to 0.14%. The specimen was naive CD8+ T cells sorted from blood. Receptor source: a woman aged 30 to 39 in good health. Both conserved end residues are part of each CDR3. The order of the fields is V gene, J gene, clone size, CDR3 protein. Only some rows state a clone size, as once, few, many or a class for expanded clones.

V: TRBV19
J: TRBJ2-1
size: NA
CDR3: CASSARQVRFEQFF

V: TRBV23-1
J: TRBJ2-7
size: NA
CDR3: CASSRGTSGSGDREQYF

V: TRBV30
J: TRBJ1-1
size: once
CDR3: CARDIGGGSEAFF

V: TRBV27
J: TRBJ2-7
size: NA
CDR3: CASSLSPSGGYEQYF

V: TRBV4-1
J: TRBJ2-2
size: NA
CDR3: CASSLGSNTGELFF

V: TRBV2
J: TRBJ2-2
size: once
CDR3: CASSGPDSGMGTGELFF

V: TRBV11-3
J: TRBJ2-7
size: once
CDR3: CASSLGGSYEQYF

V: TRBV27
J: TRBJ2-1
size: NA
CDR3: CASSLNRARGPNEQFF

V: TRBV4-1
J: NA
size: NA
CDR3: CASSQGRDYEQYF

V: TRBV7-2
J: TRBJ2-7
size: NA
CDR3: CASSTASGSSYEQYF

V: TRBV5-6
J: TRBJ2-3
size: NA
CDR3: CASSLDPNTQYF

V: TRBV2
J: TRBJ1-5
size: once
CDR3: CASRRTESNQPQHF

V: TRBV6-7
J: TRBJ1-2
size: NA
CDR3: CASSYPVHHRCGYTF

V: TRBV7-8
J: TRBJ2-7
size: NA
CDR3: CASSLYRGSEQYF

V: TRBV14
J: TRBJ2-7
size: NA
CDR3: CASSPDGTGGHEQYF

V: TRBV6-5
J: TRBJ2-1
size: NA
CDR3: CASSYTGLAYDEQFF

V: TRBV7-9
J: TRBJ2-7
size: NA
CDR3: CASSPQPGLGFLEQYF

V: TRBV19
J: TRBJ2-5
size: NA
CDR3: CASSMTGAKKETQYF

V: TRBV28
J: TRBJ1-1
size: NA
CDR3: CASRPRTGGRGGEAFF

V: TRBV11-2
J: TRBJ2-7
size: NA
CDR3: CASSFGTSGSYEQYF

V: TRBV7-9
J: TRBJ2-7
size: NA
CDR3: CASRSDTHEQYF

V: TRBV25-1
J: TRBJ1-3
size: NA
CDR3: CASSDYAYPTGNTIYF

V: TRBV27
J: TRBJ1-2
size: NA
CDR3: CASSPGTGFGYTF

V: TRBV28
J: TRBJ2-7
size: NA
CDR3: CASSPMGLAYEQYF

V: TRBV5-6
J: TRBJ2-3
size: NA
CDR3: CASSFMDTQYF

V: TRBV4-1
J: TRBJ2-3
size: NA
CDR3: CASSPRTSVVTDTQYF

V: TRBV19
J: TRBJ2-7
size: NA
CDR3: CASSIARELAGVNNEQYF

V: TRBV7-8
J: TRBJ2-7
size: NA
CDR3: CASSLRWEQYF

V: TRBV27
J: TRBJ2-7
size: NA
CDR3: CASSLLTSLGEQYF

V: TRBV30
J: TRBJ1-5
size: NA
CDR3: CAWSARLGPSQPQHF

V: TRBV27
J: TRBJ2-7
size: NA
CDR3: CASSFQGVSSYEQYF

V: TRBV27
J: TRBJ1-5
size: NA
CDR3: CASSLGAGAGNQPQHF

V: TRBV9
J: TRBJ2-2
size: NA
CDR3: CASSVDVGGHSGELFF

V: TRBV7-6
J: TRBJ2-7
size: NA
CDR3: CASSLVAEEVYEQYF

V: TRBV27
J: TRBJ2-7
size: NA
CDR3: CASSFGSEQYF

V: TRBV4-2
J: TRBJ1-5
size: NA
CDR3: CASGDGRNQPQHF

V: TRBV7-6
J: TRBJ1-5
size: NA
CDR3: CASSLAGTGIQPQHF

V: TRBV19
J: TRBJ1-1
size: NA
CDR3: CASSIEGHLLTEAFF

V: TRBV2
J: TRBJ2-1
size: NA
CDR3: CASSEGPGAPYNEQFF